The T cell receptor beta chain under discussion was sequenced for a study of early stage breast cancer tumors. On the study more broadly: About 80% of the 16 invasive tumors were ER+, PR+ and HER2-.

Points from the study as a whole: Functional markers like CD4, CD8 and FOXP3 were missed in bulk sequencing.

The V gene's germline CDR1 is MNHEY and CDR2 SVGAGI. Trimming cost V 6 bases and J 1 base, with 4 bases left between them. This CDR3 is 12 amino acids long. The assay was immunoSEQ multiplex PCR, and TCRdb's table has in-frame clones only and misses some. The data show roughly 60,000 clones, with about 83% seen just once and roughly 3.4% held by the top ten. This clone came up a few times. Its antigen remains unknown. This chain links TRBV6-5 with TRBJ1-5, with D unclear. The sequence was collected from a person aged 25 to 39 with breast cancer. The sample consisted of blood. Here the CDR3 reads CASRGSNQPQHF. The DNA for the CDR3 is TGTGCCAGCAGGGGCAGCAATCAGCCCCAGCATTTT.